This T cell receptor (beta chain) appears in the sequencing data of a study of control samples from healthy donors and cancer patients. From germline, CDR1 is MNHEY and CDR2 SVGAGI. The CDR3 contains 15 residues. Trimming cost V 4 bases and J 5 bases; bases outside gene matches: 6. Clones were sequenced by immunoSEQ multiplex PCR, and TCRdb holds only the in-frame ones, with some missing. The sample holds around 57,000 clones, approximately 89% seen once. This clone appeared once. The V gene is TRBV6-5, the J gene TRBJ1-5; 9 nucleotides line up with TRBD1. The sequence derives from a man aged 30 to 45 with colorectal cancer. Sequencing input: PBMCs. The CDR3 reads CASSFSRDRDQPQHF. The CDR3 DNA reads TGTGCCAGCAGTTTCTCCCGGGACAGGGATCAGCCCCAGCATTTT.